These 18 T cell receptor beta chains share one sample of origin, sequenced in a study of OX40 agonist ivuxolimab in advanced cancers. The protocol was immunoSEQ multiplex PCR, while the TCRdb copy is restricted to in-frame clones and leaves out a portion. The sample has about 80,000 clones; roughly 92% are singletons. The specimen comprised CD4+ or CD8+ T cells sorted from blood, sampled in a trial of the OX40 agonist ivuxolimab. The receptor set was obtained from an adult with an advanced solid tumor such as melanoma, head and neck, liver or kidney cancer.

This chain connects TRBV2 to TRBJ2-7, with 9 bases identical to TRBD1. Germline assignment: CDR1 SNHLY and CDR2 FYNNEI. The V and J ends lost 7 bases and 0 bases, in that order; junction bases with no gene match: 13. The CDR3 sequence is 17 residues long. CDR3 in DNA: TGTGCCAGCACCCCGGGACAGGGTACTAGCGTCTCCTACGAGCAGTACTTC. The encoded protein is CASTPGQGTSVSYEQYF.

The V and J genes are TRBV5-6 and TRBJ2-5; D possibly uses TRBD1 or TRBD2 (5 bases each). The CDR3 runs to 13 residues. V was trimmed by 4 bases and J by 4 bases, leaving 11 bases between them. Germline CDR1 reads SGHDT; CDR2 reads YYEEEE. This CDR3 reads CASSGRDRETQYF. The CDR3 DNA reads TGTGCCAGCAGCGGCAGGGACCGAGAGACCCAGTACTTC.

Note on this clone: One junction end disagrees with the germline gene, perhaps due to a read error. The V gene is TRBV27, the J gene TRBJ2-1; 10 positions match TRBD2. The CDR3 extends over 11 amino acids. CDR1 MNHEY and CDR2 SMNVEV come from the germline V gene (reference sequence). CDR3 amino acids: CASSSSGRYVF. The CDR3 DNA reads as TGTGCCAGCAGTAGTAGCGGGAGGTATGTCTTC.

The chain joins TRBV7-3 to TRBJ1-2; D possibly corresponds to TRBD1 (5 bases). The CDR3 is 12 amino acids. Germline CDR1 and CDR2: SGHTA and FQGTGA. V dropped 5 bases and J dropped 14 bases, with 18 bases sitting between them. The CDR3 region is CASSTAGTSLTF. CDR3 bases: TGTGCCAGCAGCACCGCCGGGACGTCTCTGACCTTC.

This clone came up once. The V and J genes are TRBV6-6 and TRBJ1-1; the D is unclear. V was pared by 6 bases and J by 3 bases, with 14 bases between. The CDR3 totals 14 residues. The germline V gene has CDR1 MNHNY and CDR2 SVGAGI (reference sequence). CDR3 bases: TGTGCCAGCAGACTAATCACCTGGGACACTGAAGCTTTCTTT. Residues: CASRLITWDTEAFF.

This chain connects TRBV2 to TRBJ2-6; 8 nucleotides align to TRBD2. Germline V gene lookup returns CDR1 SNHLY and CDR2 FYNNEI. The CDR3 covers 19 residues. J was trimmed by 0 bases and V by 2 bases; bases with no gene match: 9. DNA for the CDR3: TGTGCCAGCAGTGAATTCCGGGAGCGGGAGCACTCTGGGGCCAACGTCCTGACTTTC. This sequence encodes CASSEFREREHSGANVLTF.

The chain carries TRBV4-3 and TRBJ2-7, with D unclear. CDR3 length equals 14 residues. Germline V gene sequence: CDR1 LGHNA, CDR2 YSLEER. Trimming stripped 5 bases from V and 0 bases from J, with 11 bases between. CDR3 nucleotide sequence: TGCGCCAGCAGCTTTTCGACTTCCTCCTACGAGCAGTACTTC. Its translation is CASSFSTSSYEQYF.

This chain connects TRBV6-1 to TRBJ2-4; D is unclear. Germline-derived CDR1 and CDR2 are MNHNS and SASEGT. Trimming stripped 1 base from V and 0 bases from J, with 10 bases between. The CDR3 is made up of 16 amino acids. CDR3 DNA: TGTGCCAGCAGTGAAGTTTTCAGAGAAGCCAAAAACATTCAGTACTTC. Residues: CASSEVFREAKNIQYF.

The V gene is TRBV7-2, the J gene TRBJ2-7, with 13 positions matching TRBD2. The CDR3 runs 15 residues. Trimming cost V 7 bases and J 4 bases; bases outside gene matches: 7. The germline CDR1 and CDR2 sequences are SGHTA and FQGNSA. For the CDR3, the DNA is TGTGCCAGCACCTCGGGACTAGCGGGACAGTACGAGCAGTACTTC. Residues: CASTSGLAGQYEQYF. The full variable domain, with the rest looked up from reference TRBV7-2 and TRBJ2-7, is GAGVSQSPSNKVTEKGKDVELRCDPISGHTALYWYRQSLGQGLEFLIYFQGNSAPDKSGLPSDRFSAERTGGSVSTLTIQRTQQEDSAVYLCASTSGLAGQYEQYFGPGTRLTVT.

In this sample, this clone turned up a few times. The genes are TRBV21-1 and TRBJ2-3; no check of the table's D call, TRBD2, against the DNA was made. TRBV21-1 is described as a pseudogene. The CDR3 loop spans 14 amino acids. The chain's CDR3 is CASSKPLSTDTQYF. The CDR3 DNA is TGTGCCAGCAGCAAACCACTAAGCACAGATACGCAGTATTTT.

This sequence joins TRBV11-3 and TRBJ2-4; no definite D call. The germline gives CDR1 SGHNT, CDR2 YENEEA. The CDR3 length is 14 residues. V lost 7 bases and J lost 4, with 14 bases in between. The CDR3 sequence is CASNAGVSKNIQYF. DNA for the CDR3: TGTGCCAGCAACGCTGGGGTGTCAAAAAACATTCAGTACTTC. Complete variable domain (other parts from reference TRBV11-3 and TRBJ2-4): EAGVVQSPRYKIIEKKQPVAFWCNPISGHNTLYWYLQNLGQGPELLIRYENEEAVDDSQLPKDRFSAERLKGVDSTLKIQPAELGDSAVYLCASNAGVSKNIQYFGAGTRLSVL.

This clone occurred once. V usage is TRBV28 and J usage is TRBJ1-5, with D possibly TRBD1 on 6 matching bases. Trimming cost V 0 bases and J 6 bases, with 9 bases left between them. The CDR3 extends over 14 amino acids. Germline V CDR1 and CDR2: MDHEN, SYDVKM. The CDR3 bases are TGTGCCAGCAGTTTATGGGGGGCCCCTCAGCCCCAGCATTTT. This translates into CASSLWGAPQPQHF.

The chain has TRBV11-2 and TRBJ2-5; D may correspond to TRBD1 or TRBD2 (5 bases each). The germline gives CDR1 SGHAT, CDR2 FQNNGV. The CDR3 runs to 13 residues. V lost 0 bases to trimming and J lost 5 bases, with 7 bases between them. For the CDR3, the DNA is TGTGCCAGCAGCTTAGAAGGGACGGAGACCCAGTACTTC. As protein: CASSLEGTETQYF.

J is TRBJ1-2 and V is TRBV28, with unresolved D. Germline assignment: CDR1 MDHEN and CDR2 SYDVKM. There are 12 residues in the CDR3. Trimming cost V 7 bases and J 3 bases, with 9 bases left between them. CDR3 sequence reads: CASNSLHYGYTF. The CDR3 DNA sequence: TGTGCCAGCAACTCTTTGCACTATGGCTACACCTTC.

V and J are TRBV6-6 and TRBJ2-1; 12 positions agree with TRBD2. Germline trimming cut 2 bases from V and 4 bases from J; bases unmatched to any gene: 0. The CDR3 length is 15 residues. The germline CDR1 and CDR2 sequences are MNHNY and SVGAGI (reference sequence). The CDR3 DNA reads as TGTGCCAGCAGTTACGGGACTAGCGGGTACAATGAGCAGTTCTTC. Its translation: CASSYGTSGYNEQFF.

V usage is TRBV5-1 and J usage is TRBJ2-2, with 8 positions matching TRBD2. V shed 1 base, J shed 2 bases, and the junction held 4 bases outside the gene matches. CDR3 length: 16 residues. Germline lookup yields CDR1 SGHRS and CDR2 YFSETQ. CDR3 region: CASSLSSGANTGELFF. The DNA for the CDR3 is TGCGCCAGCAGCTTGAGTAGCGGGGCAAACACCGGGGAGCTGTTTTTT.

This clone was observed once. V and J are TRBV6-4 and TRBJ2-7; a possible D gene is TRBD1 (6 bases). The CDR3 totals 10 residues. Deletions cut 10 bases from V and 12 bases from J, with 16 bases between. Germline V gene sequence: CDR1 MRHNA, CDR2 SNTAGT. The CDR3 nucleotides are TGTGCCAAGCTAGGACAGTTTTGGTACTTC. This encodes CAKLGQFWYF.

This chain uses TRBV9 with TRBJ2-1, with D perhaps matching TRBD2 (5 bases). Trimming pared 0 bases from V and 0 bases from J, leaving 10 bases between. Per the germline V gene, CDR1 is SGDLS and CDR2 is YYNGEE. The CDR3 has 16 amino acids. CDR3 sequence (DNA): TGTGCCAGCAGCGTAGACCGTGCGGGCTCCTACAATGAGCAGTTCTTC. Its translation is CASSVDRAGSYNEQFF.